This is a list of T cell receptor beta chains from one sample in a study of CD8+ T cells in alopecia areata. TCRdb's copy holds only in-frame clones and misses some; the assay was immunoSEQ multiplex PCR. The sample records about 200,000 clones, around 66% being singletons. This material consisted of CD4+ T cells sorted from blood, taken at week 4, from a patient treated with tofacitinib. Receptor source: a human donor with alopecia areata. CDR3s include the opening cysteine and the closing phenylalanine or tryptophan. A D gene is named only where the DNA matches it firmly. Not all rows give a size; the values are once, few, many and, for expanded clones, a class.

len: 12; abundance: few; j_gene: TRBJ1-1; d_gene: NA; v_gene: TRBV7-9; CDR3nt: TGTGCCAGCAGCTCCGCCCAGGGGAGGGCTTTCTTT; CDR3aa: CASSSAQGRAFF
len: 13; abundance: NA; j_gene: TRBJ1-1; d_gene: TRBD1; v_gene: TRBV5-1; CDR3nt: TGCGCCAGCAGCGGGGGACAGGGGAATGAAGCTTTCTTT; CDR3aa: CASSGGQGNEAFF
len: 11; abundance: once; j_gene: TRBJ1-2; d_gene: NA; v_gene: TRBV30; CDR3nt: TGTGCCTGGGGGCGGGTGTATGGCTACACCTTC; CDR3aa: CAWGRVYGYTF
len: 12; abundance: few; j_gene: TRBJ2-7; d_gene: TRBD2; v_gene: TRBV27; CDR3nt: TGTGCCAGCAGCGGGGGGTCCTACGAGCAGTACTTC; CDR3aa: CASSGGSYEQYF
len: 14; abundance: NA; j_gene: TRBJ1-2; d_gene: NA; v_gene: TRBV5-6; CDR3nt: TGTGCCAGCAGCTGGCAGAGTTCTAACTATGGCTACACCTTC; CDR3aa: CASSWQSSNYGYTF
len: 13; abundance: NA; j_gene: TRBJ1-1; d_gene: TRBD1; v_gene: TRBV30; CDR3nt: TGTGCCTGGACCCAGGCGGCAGGGGGGCCAGCTTTCTTT; CDR3aa: CAWTQAAGGPAFF
len: 14; abundance: NA; j_gene: TRBJ1-6; d_gene: TRBD1; v_gene: TRBV5-4; CDR3nt: TGTGCCAGCAGCACGGACAGGGCTAATTCACCCCTCCACTTT; CDR3aa: CASSTDRANSPLHF
len: 12; abundance: few; j_gene: TRBJ1-5; d_gene: NA; v_gene: TRBV2; CDR3nt: TGTGCCAGCAGTCTCCTTAATCAGCCCCAGCATTTT; CDR3aa: CASSLLNQPQHF
len: 13; abundance: NA; j_gene: TRBJ1-6; d_gene: NA; v_gene: TRBV29-1; CDR3nt: TGCAGCGTGAGACCTGCCTATAATTCACCCCTCCACTTT; CDR3aa: CSVRPAYNSPLHF
len: 11; abundance: NA; j_gene: TRBJ1-1; d_gene: NA; v_gene: TRBV25-1; CDR3nt: TGTGCCAGCAGAGGGGTCGCTGAAGCTTTCTTT; CDR3aa: CASRGVAEAFF
len: 14; abundance: NA; j_gene: TRBJ2-5; d_gene: NA; v_gene: TRBV9; CDR3nt: TGTGCCAGCAGCCCCAGGCAGGGGCAAGAGACCCAGTACTTC; CDR3aa: CASSPRQGQETQYF
len: 14; abundance: NA; j_gene: TRBJ2-2; d_gene: NA; v_gene: TRBV7-9; CDR3nt: TGTGCCAGCAGCTTGGAGGTGAACACCGGGGAGCTGTTTTTT; CDR3aa: CASSLEVNTGELFF
len: 14; abundance: NA; j_gene: TRBJ2-5; d_gene: TRBD2; v_gene: TRBV30; CDR3nt: TGTGCCTGGAGTATCTCGCGGGGGCAAGAGACCCAGTACTTC; CDR3aa: CAWSISRGQETQYF
len: 13; abundance: NA; j_gene: TRBJ1-2; d_gene: NA; v_gene: TRBV19; CDR3nt: TGTGCCAGCCGCCGGGCAGCTAACTATGGCTACACCTTC; CDR3aa: CASRRAANYGYTF
len: 14; abundance: NA; j_gene: TRBJ2-5; d_gene: TRBD1; v_gene: TRBV2; CDR3nt: TGTGCCAGCAGCGAGGCAGGGGGCGGGGAGACCCAGTACTTC; CDR3aa: CASSEAGGGETQYF
len: 19; abundance: NA; j_gene: TRBJ2-7; d_gene: TRBD1; v_gene: TRBV5-6; CDR3nt: TGTGCCAGCAGCCAACCGGGACAGGGTAGGGGCATTGGATCCTACGAGCAGTACTTC; CDR3aa: CASSQPGQGRGIGSYEQYF
len: 14; abundance: NA; j_gene: TRBJ2-7; d_gene: TRBD1; v_gene: TRBV18; CDR3nt: TGTGCCAGCTCACCAGGACAGGGCTCCTACGAGCAGTACTTC; CDR3aa: CASSPGQGSYEQYF
len: 14; abundance: once; j_gene: TRBJ1-2; d_gene: NA; v_gene: TRBV7-2; CDR3nt: TGTGCCAGCAGCTTAGCGCCCCAGGGCCACGGCTACACCTTC; CDR3aa: CASSLAPQGHGYTF
len: 13; abundance: NA; j_gene: TRBJ2-5; d_gene: NA; v_gene: TRBV27; CDR3nt: TGTGCCAGCTGGGGGGCCCGCCAAGAGACCCAGTACTTC; CDR3aa: CASWGARQETQYF